What follows are 26 T cell receptor beta chains derived from one specimen sequenced in a study of CD8 T cells in ankylosing spondylitis. TCRdb reprocessed the 5' RACE reads with MiXCR, giving one entry per CDR3 protein. The sample records around 340,000 distinct CDR3 sequences, approximately 22% being singletons. Sequences were obtained from blood, either unsorted or a sorted T cell fraction (not recorded which). Every receptor here comes from a male donor with ankylosing spondylitis or in good health (not recorded which).

This chain links TRBV2 with TRBJ2-4; D uncertain. The CDR3 covers 15 residues. Per germline, CDR1 SNHLY and CDR2 FYNNEI. V lost 4 bases and J 2 bases, leaving 12 bases between the germline ends. This chain's CDR3 is CASSGDLLTKNIQYF. For the CDR3, the DNA is TGTGCCAGCAGTGGTGACCTCCTGACCAAAAACATTCAGTACTTC.

This clonotype was detected a few times. The chain links TRBV29-1 to TRBJ2-1, with D possibly being TRBD1 (5 bases). The CDR3 extends over 13 amino acids. Germline CDR1 reads SQVTM; CDR2 reads ANQGSEA. V was cut by 5 bases and J by 6 bases, with 14 bases left in between. The CDR3: CSVTDIVGNEQFF. The CDR3 DNA reads TGCAGCGTTACGGACATTGTGGGCAATGAGCAGTTCTTC.

This chain joins TRBV15 and TRBJ2-7, with a possible D match to TRBD2 (5 bases). Trimming took 2 bases from V and 3 from J, leaving 14 bases between them. CDR3 length: 15 residues. Per germline, CDR1 LNHNV and CDR2 YYDKDF (reference sequence). CDR3 coding DNA: TGTGCCACCAGCAGACTCCTGGACTTGGACTACGAGCAGTACTTC. Residues: CATSRLLDLDYEQYF.

This clonotype was counted only a few times. The rearrangement uses TRBV28 and TRBJ2-5, with 11 bases lining up with TRBD1. The CDR3 contains 16 residues. V dropped 5 bases and J dropped 4; count of bases not matched to a gene: 9. The germline V gene encodes CDR1 MDHEN and CDR2 SYDVKM. CDR3 loop: CASSLATGTGGETQYF. The CDR3 DNA reads TGTGCCAGCAGTCTCGCCACCGGGACAGGGGGAGAGACCCAGTACTTC. The variable domain in full, with the rest retrieved from reference TRBV28 and TRBJ2-5, is DVKVTQSSRYLVKRTGEKVFLECVQDMDHENMFWYRQDPGLGLRLIYFSYDVKMKEKGDIPEGYSVSREKKERFSLILESASTNQTSMYLCASSLATGTGGETQYFGPGTRLLVL.

This clonotype occurred a few times. The chain couples TRBV12-3 or TRBV12-4 to TRBJ2-7; 7 bases agree with TRBD1. Trimming cost V 6 bases and J 0 bases; bases outside gene matches: 2. CDR3 length equals 13 residues. DNA for the CDR3: TGTGCCAGCAGGGGACAGTACTCCTACGAGCAGTACTTC. It specifies CASRGQYSYEQYF.

This clonotype was found a few times. This sequence joins TRBV12-3 or TRBV12-4 and TRBJ2-7; tentatively, D is TRBD2 (6 bases). The CDR3 is made up of 14 amino acids. V was pared by 6 bases and J by 2 bases, with 14 bases between. Written as DNA, the CDR3 is TGTGCCAGCAGCGCCATCACTAGCCCCTACGAGCAGTACTTC. This gives the protein CASSAITSPYEQYF.

The chain carries TRBV7-2 and TRBJ1-6, with D tentatively TRBD1 (5 bases). The CDR3 totals 21 residues. Trimming stripped 0 bases from V and 0 bases from J, with 21 bases between. Germline CDR1 is SGHTA and CDR2 is FQGNSA. The CDR3 DNA is TGTGCCAGCAGCTTAGCGATGGGGCAGGCGATGGCGAGCTCCTATAATTCACCCCTCCACTTT. Residues: CASSLAMGQAMASSYNSPLHF. Drawing the rest from reference TRBV7-2 and TRBJ1-6, the complete variable domain is GAGVSQSPSNKVTEKGKDVELRCDPISGHTALYWYRQSLGQGLEFLIYFQGNSAPDKSGLPSDRFSAERTGGSVSTLTIQRTQQEDSAVYLCASSLAMGQAMASSYNSPLHFGNGTRLTVT.

This clonotype has only a few counts. Here the CDR3 reads CASSQGPGGLSYNEQFF. The CDR3 DNA is TGCGCCAGCAGCCAAGGACCGGGGGGGCTGTCCTACAATGAGCAGTTCTTC. The chain carries TRBV4-1 and TRBJ2-1; 8 positions match TRBD2. J lost 1 base, V lost 1 base, and 6 bases had no gene match. Germline V gene data show CDR1 as MGHRA and CDR2 as YSYEKL. The CDR3 loop spans 17 amino acids.

The genes are TRBV6-4 and TRBJ2-1; weak D call: TRBD1 (6 bases). The germline CDR1 and CDR2 sequences are MRHNA and SNTAGT. The CDR3 sequence is 16 residues long. Deletions cut 2 bases from V and 7 bases from J, with 18 bases between. CDR3 sequence reads: CASSDGLGADLNEQFF. The CDR3 DNA is TGTGCCAGCAGTGACGGGTTGGGGGCCGACTTGAATGAGCAGTTCTTC.

This rearrangement joins TRBV4-1 to TRBJ2-5; 7 bases match TRBD2. The CDR3 is 14 amino acids. Looked up from germline, CDR1 is MGHRA and CDR2 is YSYEKL. V shed 1 base, J shed 4 bases, and the junction held 3 bases outside the gene matches. The CDR3 DNA reads as TGCGCCAGCAGCCAAGCAACTAGCGTAGAGACCCAGTACTTC. It encodes CASSQATSVETQYF.

This clonotype occurred once. The rearrangement links TRBV19 to TRBJ2-3; D remains ambiguous. This CDR3 comprises 12 residues. CDR1 is LNHDA and CDR2 is SQIVND in the germline V gene (reference sequence). The ends were cut back, 5 bases at V and 2 bases at J, with 5 bases in the middle. This chain's CDR3 is CASSEVTDTQYF. CDR3 DNA: TGTGCCAGTAGTGAGGTCACAGATACGCAGTATTTT.

This clonotype has only a few counts. The chain couples TRBV9 to TRBJ2-7; TRBD2 matches 8 bases. This CDR3 has 14 amino acids. Germline trimming cut 3 bases from V and 2 bases from J; bases unmatched to any gene: 4. The germline CDR1 and CDR2 sequences are SGDLS and YYNGEE. The CDR3 here is CASSAFGGAYEQYF. The CDR3 bases are TGTGCCAGCAGCGCGTTCGGGGGGGCCTACGAGCAGTACTTC.

The J gene is TRBJ2-2, the V gene TRBV7-6; D not certain. Trimming pared 4 bases from V and 1 base from J, leaving 7 bases between. Germline V lookup: CDR1 SGHVS, CDR2 FNYEAQ. This CDR3 spans 14 amino acids. This chain's CDR3 is CASSSPQNTGELFF. CDR3 DNA: TGTGCCAGCAGCTCACCTCAGAACACCGGGGAGCTGTTTTTT.

The chain has TRBV10-2 and TRBJ2-7, with D perhaps TRBD1 or TRBD2 (5 bases each). This CDR3 is 14 amino acids long. The V gene's germline CDR1 is WSHSY and CDR2 SAAADI. Trimming removed 6 bases at V and 3 bases at J, with 15 bases between. DNA for the CDR3: TGCGCCAGCAGGGTGGGGGACGGAGACTACGAGCAGTACTTC. It yields the protein CASRVGDGDYEQYF.

This clonotype was counted a few times. The CDR3 nucleotides read TGTGCCAGCAGCCAAGTGGGGAATCAAGAGACCCAGTACTTC. This gives the protein CASSQVGNQETQYF. The V and J genes are TRBV14 and TRBJ2-5; D uncertain. Germline V gives CDR1 SGHDN, CDR2 FVKESK. Trimming removed 1 base at V and 2 bases at J, with 8 bases between. The length of the CDR3 is 14 residues.

The chain joins TRBV4-1 to TRBJ2-7, with a possible D match to TRBD1 (6 bases). The V end was cut by 0 bases, the J end by 0 bases, with 15 bases between. The CDR3 is made up of 17 amino acids. Germline CDR1 reads MGHRA; CDR2 reads YSYEKL. CDR3 sequence (DNA): TGCGCCAGCAGCCAAGATCAGGTTGGGGGCCTCTCCTACGAGCAGTACTTC. Protein: CASSQDQVGGLSYEQYF.

This clonotype was observed a single time. The CDR3 spells CASSVEGGTQYF. The CDR3, as DNA: TGTGCCAGCAGCGTAGAAGGTGGGACCCAGTACTTC. The chain joins TRBV9 to TRBJ2-5; D is undetermined. V lost 0 bases and J 7 bases, leaving 7 bases between the germline ends. Germline V gene data show CDR1 as SGDLS and CDR2 as YYNGEE. This CDR3 comprises 12 residues.

There are a few counts of this clonotype. The chain joins TRBV7-9 to TRBJ2-7; D is ambiguous. The CDR3 consists of 16 residues. V was trimmed by 1 base and J by 2 bases, leaving 15 bases between them. Germline V CDR1 and CDR2: SEHNR, FQNEAQ (reference sequence). CDR3 region: CASSLVIVGRTYEQYF. The CDR3 DNA sequence: TGTGCCAGCAGCTTAGTGATAGTAGGACGGACCTACGAGCAGTACTTC.

The chain employs TRBV10-3 and TRBJ2-1; no reliable D call. CDR1 is ENHRY, CDR2 SYGVKD, per germline. This CDR3 is built from 14 residues. V lost 3 bases and J 2 bases, leaving 8 bases between the germline ends. This CDR3 is CAISEPGPYNEQFF. Here the CDR3 DNA reads TGTGCCATCAGTGAACCGGGTCCCTACAATGAGCAGTTCTTC.

This clonotype turned up a few times. The rearrangement uses TRBV12-3 or TRBV12-4 and TRBJ2-7; 10 bases align to TRBD2. The CDR3 length is 16 residues. V lost 3 bases and J lost 0; bases outside the gene matches: 5. Written as DNA, the CDR3 is TGTGCCAGCAGTTTTCAACTAGCGGGGCCCTCCTACGAGCAGTACTTC. Amino acids: CASSFQLAGPSYEQYF.

This clonotype has a handful of counts. The CDR3 is CAISGNYGQESVQYF. In nucleotides, the CDR3 is TGTGCCATCAGTGGGAACTACGGACAGGAGTCGGTGCAGTACTTC. J is TRBJ2-7 and V is TRBV10-3, with TRBD1 identical over 7 bases. Germline CDR1 and CDR2: ENHRY and SYGVKD. The V and J ends lost 4 bases and 9 bases, in that order; junction bases with no gene match: 15. This CDR3 spans 15 amino acids.

This clonotype turned up a few times. This chain connects TRBV6-1 to TRBJ2-5, with D possibly TRBD2 on 6 matching bases. The V end lost 2 bases, the J end lost 5 bases, and 12 bases lay between the germline ends. The CDR3 length is 14 residues. CDR1 and CDR2 (germline): MNHNS, SASEGT. This chain's CDR3 is CASSEPGGFETQYF. In nucleotides, the CDR3 is TGTGCCAGCAGTGAACCCGGAGGGTTTGAGACCCAGTACTTC.

A few counts support this clonotype. The chain has TRBV24-1 and TRBJ2-3; 9 bases agree with TRBD1. The CDR3 is made up of 15 amino acids. The V gene end was trimmed by 4 bases and the J gene end by 5 bases; junction bases not matched to a gene: 6. Germline V gives CDR1 KGHDR, CDR2 SFDVKD. The CDR3 coding sequence is TGTGCCACCAGTGAGGGGACAGGGTGGGGAGATACGCAGTATTTT. Protein sequence: CATSEGTGWGDTQYF.

A remark on this clonotype: A junction boundary mismatches the germline segment, possibly from a read error. The chain couples TRBV12-3 or TRBV12-4 to TRBJ2-3, with a weak D call TRBD1 (6 bases). The CDR3 has 18 residues. The CDR3 DNA follows: TGTGCCCGCAGTTTATCATCGATAACAGGGTCTAGCACAGATACGCAGTATTTT. It specifies CARSLSSITGSSTDTQYF.

This clonotype appeared a few times. The chain carries TRBV5-1 and TRBJ1-6; 9 bases match TRBD1. Germline CDR1 and CDR2: SGHRS and YFSETQ. This CDR3 spans 15 amino acids. The junction had 7 bases not matched to a gene; V was cut back by 4 bases and J by 8 bases. The DNA of the CDR3 is TGCGCCAGCAGCCCTGGGGACAGGGCGGATTCACCCCTCCACTTT. It encodes CASSPGDRADSPLHF.

This clonotype has just a few counts. The chain combines TRBV12-3 or TRBV12-4 with TRBJ1-2; D may be TRBD1 (5 bases). The CDR3 runs 16 residues. Trimming cost V 5 bases and J 3 bases, with 19 bases left between them. The CDR3 DNA is TGTGCCAGCAGTAACCTAGGTCTGGGGCAGGACTATGGCTACACCTTC. Its protein product is CASSNLGLGQDYGYTF.